This TCR beta chain is from a study of cytomegalovirus exposure and HLA in healthy donors. Whole-study findings and limits: Rarity held for most TCR sequences, but there were some public TCRs that occurred in many donors. An analysis was carried out at a later point. It showed that HLA-associated TCR beta chains were more clonally expanded than equally common non-associated chains.

This CDR3 has 14 amino acids. Per germline, CDR1 LNHDA and CDR2 SQIVND (reference sequence). Trimming took 5 bases from V and 6 from J, leaving 16 bases between them. The PCR contained 60 Vbeta and 13 Jbeta primers. In the source study's methods: Some 10 million of some 80 million unique TCR beta chains were shared, per a later count. TCRdb's copy holds only in-frame clones and misses some; the assay was immunoSEQ multiplex PCR. The DNA was the basis for D and trimming; V, J and clone size are from that table. This sample has 95,000 to 110,000 clones; around 74% occur once, and the top ten carry about 15%. For this clone: Its antigen remains unknown.

The TCR was taken from a woman aged 40 to 50 in good health and CMV-seropositive. J is TRBJ1-1 and V is TRBV19; D perhaps matches TRBD1 (6 bases). The sequencing input was PBMCs. The CDR3: CASSSRRTAPEAFF. CDR3 DNA: TGTGCCAGTAGTTCACGGAGGACAGCTCCTGAAGCTTTCTTT. The full variable domain, completed using reference TRBV19 and TRBJ1-1, is DGGITQSPKYLFRKEGQNVTLSCEQNLNHDAMYWYRQDPGQGLRLIYYSQIVNDFQKGDIAEGYSVSREKKESFPLTVTSAQKNPTAFYLCASSSRRTAPEAFFGQGTRLTVV.